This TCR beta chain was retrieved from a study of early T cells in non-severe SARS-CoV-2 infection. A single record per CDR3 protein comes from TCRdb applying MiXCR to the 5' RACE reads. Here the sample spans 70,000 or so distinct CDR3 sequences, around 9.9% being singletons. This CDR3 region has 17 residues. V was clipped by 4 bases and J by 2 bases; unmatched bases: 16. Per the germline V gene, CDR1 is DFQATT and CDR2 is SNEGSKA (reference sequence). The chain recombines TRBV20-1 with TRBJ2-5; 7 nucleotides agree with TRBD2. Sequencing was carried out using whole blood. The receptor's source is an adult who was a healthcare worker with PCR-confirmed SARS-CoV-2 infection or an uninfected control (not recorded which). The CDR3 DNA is TGCAGTGCTACCCCCCCCAGGCTAGCGGCCGGGCAAGAGACCCAGTACTTC. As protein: CSATPPRLAAGQETQYF.